These 8 T cell receptor beta chains were all obtained from the same sample, sequenced in a study of blood T cell repertoires in COVID-19. Profiled with immunoSEQ multiplex PCR; TCRdb holds only in-frame clones, not every one. Of around 130,000 clones detected, under 85% appear once; the ten largest clones hold 10% to 15%. Sequenced material: peripheral blood. The receptors stem from a woman aged 55-69 years with acute or convalescent COVID-19.

This clone was recorded once. The chain links TRBV7-9 to TRBJ1-1; TRBD1 matches at 8 bases. In germline, CDR1 is SEHNR, CDR2 FQNEAQ (reference sequence). This CDR3 has 15 amino acids. After removal of 4 bases from V and 1 base from J, the junction contained 5 bases not matched to a gene. The CDR3 sequence is CASSSQGAGNTEAFF. The CDR3 DNA is TGTGCCAGCAGCTCCCAGGGGGCGGGGAACACTGAAGCTTTCTTT.

The rearrangement links TRBV10-1 to TRBJ2-7; D is unresolved. The V gene lost 4 bases and the J gene lost 6 bases, with 13 bases spanning the gap. Looked up from germline, CDR1 is WNHNN and CDR2 is SYGVQD (reference sequence). This CDR3 comprises 13 residues. DNA of the CDR3: TGCGCCAGCAGTGGTTCAGGAATGGGCGAGCAGTACTTC. It codes for CASSGSGMGEQYF.

This clone was found a few times. V is TRBV6-5 and J is TRBJ1-1, with D unclear. The CDR3 has 13 residues. The germline V gene encodes CDR1 MNHEY and CDR2 SVGAGI. Trimming cost V 6 bases and J 6 bases, with 14 bases left between them. CDR3 DNA: TGTGCCAGCAGAACGCTCCGGGGAGCTGAAGCTTTCTTT. It translates to CASRTLRGAEAFF.

The table lists this clone with a count of one. The gene calls are TRBV19 and TRBJ1-2; D remains ambiguous. Germline loops: CDR1 LNHDA, CDR2 SQIVND (reference sequence). The CDR3 has 16 amino acids. The ends were cut back, 3 bases at V and 0 bases at J, with 14 bases in the middle. The CDR3 region has the DNA TGTGCCAGTAGTATGGGGAAGACGGAGGCTAACTATGGCTACACCTTC. This codes for CASSMGKTEANYGYTF.

The chain links TRBV10-3 to TRBJ2-7, with TRBD1 matching over 7 bases. V trimming: 11 bases; J trimming: 3 bases; junction bases outside the gene matches: 7. This CDR3 is built from 12 residues. Germline V gives CDR1 ENHRY, CDR2 SYGVKD. The CDR3 here is CALRDRYYEQYF. The DNA for the CDR3 is TGTGCCCTACGGGACAGATACTACGAGCAGTACTTC.

V and J are TRBV6-2 or TRBV6-3 and TRBJ2-7; no firm D call. Germline V gene sequence: CDR1 MNHEY, CDR2 SVGEGT. The CDR3 contains 13 residues. Trimming stripped 2 bases from V and 2 bases from J, with 7 bases between. The CDR3 DNA reads TGTGCCAGCAGTTACCCGGAGACCTACGAGCAGTACTTC. Translating it yields CASSYPETYEQYF.

As concerns this clone: The sample contains more than one DNA sequence encoding this CDR3. The chain recombines TRBV5-1 with TRBJ1-4; 8 positions agree with TRBD1. The CDR3 runs 14 residues. Germline V gives CDR1 SGHRS, CDR2 YFSETQ. Trimming cost V 4 bases and J 7 bases; bases outside gene matches: 6. The CDR3 nucleotides read TGCGCCAGCAGCCTGGACAGGGTTGGTGAAAAACTGTTTTTT. This encodes CASSLDRVGEKLFF.

The V call is TRBV23-1, the J call TRBJ1-6; D is perhaps TRBD1 (6 bases). TRBV23-1 is reported as an ORF; its role is uncertain. CDR3 size: 15 residues. Trimming removed 1 base at V and 9 bases at J, with 13 bases between. This CDR3 is CASSQFNRDPSPLHF. CDR3 DNA: TGCGCCAGCAGTCAATTTAACAGGGATCCTTCACCCCTCCACTTT.